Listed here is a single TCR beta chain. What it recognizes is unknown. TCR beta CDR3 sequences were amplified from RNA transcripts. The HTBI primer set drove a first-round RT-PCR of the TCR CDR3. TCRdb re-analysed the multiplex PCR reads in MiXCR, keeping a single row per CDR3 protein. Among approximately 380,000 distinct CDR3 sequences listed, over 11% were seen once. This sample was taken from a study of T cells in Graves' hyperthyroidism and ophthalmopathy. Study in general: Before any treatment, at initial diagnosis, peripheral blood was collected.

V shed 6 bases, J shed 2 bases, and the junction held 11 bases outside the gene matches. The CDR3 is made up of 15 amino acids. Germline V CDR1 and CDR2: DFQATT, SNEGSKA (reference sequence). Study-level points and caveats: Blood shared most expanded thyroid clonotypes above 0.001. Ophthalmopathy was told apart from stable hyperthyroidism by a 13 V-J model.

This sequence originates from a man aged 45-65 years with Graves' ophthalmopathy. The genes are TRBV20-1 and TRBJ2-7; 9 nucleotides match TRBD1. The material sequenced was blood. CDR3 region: CSASQGGTGPYEQYF. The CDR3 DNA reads TGCAGTGCAAGCCAAGGTGGGACAGGGCCCTACGAGCAGTACTTC.